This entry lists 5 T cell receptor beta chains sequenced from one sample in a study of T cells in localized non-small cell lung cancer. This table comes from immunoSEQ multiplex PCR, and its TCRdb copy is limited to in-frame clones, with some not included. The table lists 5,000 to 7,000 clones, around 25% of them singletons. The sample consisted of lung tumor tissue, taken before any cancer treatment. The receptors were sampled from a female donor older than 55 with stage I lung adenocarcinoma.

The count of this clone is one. DNA for the CDR3: TGTGCCAGCAGCCAGCAGACAGCAACTGAAGCTTTCTTT. It is translated as CASSQQTATEAFF. This sequence joins TRBV14 and TRBJ1-1; a weak D match, TRBD1 (5 bases). Trimming cost V 3 bases and J 5 bases, with 10 bases left between them. The germline gives CDR1 SGHDN, CDR2 FVKESK. The CDR3 contains 13 residues.

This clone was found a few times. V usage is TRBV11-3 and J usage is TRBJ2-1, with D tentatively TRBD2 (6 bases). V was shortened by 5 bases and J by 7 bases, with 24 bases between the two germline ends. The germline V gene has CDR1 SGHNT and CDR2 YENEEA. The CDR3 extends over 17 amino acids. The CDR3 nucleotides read TGTGCCAGCAGCCCAAGACTAGGGGAAGTGGCGTGGAATGAGCAGTTCTTC. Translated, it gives CASSPRLGEVAWNEQFF.

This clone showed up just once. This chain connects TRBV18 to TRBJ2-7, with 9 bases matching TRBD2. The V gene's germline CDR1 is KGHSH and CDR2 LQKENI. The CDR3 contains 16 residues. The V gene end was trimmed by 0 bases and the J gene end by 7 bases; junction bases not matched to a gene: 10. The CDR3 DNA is TGTGCCAGCTCACCACCCGGCGGGAGGGCCGTAGGAGAGCAGTACTTC. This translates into CASSPPGGRAVGEQYF.

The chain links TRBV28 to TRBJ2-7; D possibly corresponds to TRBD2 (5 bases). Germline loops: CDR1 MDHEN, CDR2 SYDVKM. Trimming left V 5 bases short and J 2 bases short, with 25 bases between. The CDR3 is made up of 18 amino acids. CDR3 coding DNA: TGTGCCAGCAGTCCCTCTCCGGGCCTAGGATCACTAGCCTACGAGCAGTACTTC. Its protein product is CASSPSPGLGSLAYEQYF.

CDR3 amino acids: CSVKKGGQYLADTQYF. The CDR3 nucleotides are TGCAGCGTTAAAAAAGGGGGACAGTACTTGGCAGATACGCAGTATTTT. The gene calls are TRBV29-1 and TRBJ2-3, with 7 nucleotides matching TRBD1. The trim removed 5 bases at V and 4 bases at J, leaving 15 bases unmatched. This CDR3 comprises 16 residues. Per the germline V gene, CDR1 is SQVTM and CDR2 is ANQGSEA.